Presented here are 32 T cell receptor beta chains from one specimen sequenced in a study of T cells in Graves' hyperthyroidism and ophthalmopathy. Amplification of TCR beta CDR3 regions was performed using RNA transcripts as template. Carried out on the TCR CDR3, a first-round RT-PCR used the HTBI primer set. TCRdb used MiXCR to reprocess the multiplex PCR reads, holding one entry per CDR3 protein. The repertoire holds a few hundred thousand distinct CDR3 sequences, with about 15% as singletons. The sequencing sample was made of blood. Receptor source: a woman aged 40-49 years with Graves' hyperthyroidism that later progressed to Graves' ophthalmopathy.

Many counts were recorded for this clonotype. The V gene is TRBV20-1, the J gene TRBJ1-5, with TRBD1 as a possible D gene (6 bases). Germline V gene data show CDR1 as DFQATT and CDR2 as SNEGSKA (reference sequence). V was clipped by 0 bases and J by 4 bases, with 13 bases between them. The CDR3 covers 15 residues. In DNA form, the CDR3 reads TGCAGTGCTAGAGACCGAGGGGGGAGGAATCAGCCCCAGCATTTT. Amino acids: CSARDRGGRNQPQHF.

This clonotype has more than one count but fewer than ten. The rearrangement links TRBV6-1 to TRBJ2-3, with D unclear. CDR1 and CDR2 from the germline V gene are MNHNS and SASEGT. Trimming pared 6 bases from V and 0 bases from J, leaving 10 bases between. This CDR3 spans 14 amino acids. CDR3 protein: CASSTADSTDTQYF. The CDR3 bases are TGTGCCAGCAGCACGGCCGACAGCACAGATACGCAGTATTTT.

V usage is TRBV11-3 and J usage is TRBJ2-5; 8 bases are a match to TRBD2. The CDR3 runs 16 residues. Germline CDR1 is SGHNT and CDR2 is YENEEA. V shed 2 bases and J 2 bases; nucleotides not matched to a gene: 7. DNA of the CDR3: TGTGCCAGCAGCTTACGGATTAGCGGGGTACAAGAGACCCAGTACTTC. It translates to CASSLRISGVQETQYF.

This clonotype was found many times. This chain connects TRBV15 to TRBJ1-1; D is unresolved. V was pared by 4 bases and J by 1 base, with 7 bases between. This CDR3 comprises 13 residues. Germline lookup yields CDR1 LNHNV and CDR2 YYDKDF (reference sequence). This CDR3 reads CATSIRTNTEAFF. CDR3 bases: TGTGCCACCAGCATTAGAACGAACACTGAAGCTTTCTTT.

This clonotype has at least ten counts. This sequence joins TRBV19 and TRBJ2-1; TRBD2 matches at 9 bases. From germline, CDR1 is LNHDA and CDR2 SQIVND (reference sequence). This CDR3 contains 14 residues. V trimming: 4 bases; J trimming: 3 bases; junction bases outside the gene matches: 1. The CDR3 loop reads CASSRTSVYNEQFF. The CDR3 DNA follows: TGTGCCAGTAGTAGGACTAGCGTCTACAATGAGCAGTTCTTC.

This clonotype was found many times. The chain couples TRBV11-3 to TRBJ2-7, with 8 bases aligning to TRBD1. This CDR3 has 15 residues. Per the germline V gene, CDR1 is SGHNT and CDR2 is YENEEA. With 5 bases clipped from V and 3 bases from J, the junction kept 9 bases outside the gene matches. The CDR3 loop is CASSPRDRRDYEQYF. DNA for the CDR3: TGTGCCAGCAGCCCCCGGGACAGGCGAGACTACGAGCAGTACTTC.

The V gene is TRBV5-1, the J gene TRBJ2-7; 8 bases align to TRBD2. Germline CDR1 is SGHRS and CDR2 is YFSETQ. This CDR3 has 13 residues. With 3 bases clipped from V and 5 bases from J, the junction kept 4 bases outside the gene matches. CDR3 DNA: TGCGCCAGCAGCTCCGGGACTAGAAACGAGCAGTACTTC. As protein: CASSSGTRNEQYF.

V is TRBV29-1 and J is TRBJ2-3; TRBD2 matches at 10 bases. Germline V gene sequence: CDR1 SQVTM, CDR2 ANQGSEA. With V trimmed by 8 bases and J by 2 bases, 16 bases remained unmatched. The CDR3 sequence is 17 residues long. Here the CDR3 reads CSIGGPGLAETTDTQYF. CDR3 coding DNA: TGCAGCATTGGGGGCCCCGGACTAGCGGAAACCACAGATACGCAGTATTTT.

This clonotype was detected only a few times. This chain uses TRBV7-2 with TRBJ1-4, with D possibly TRBD1 on 6 matching bases. Germline values: CDR1 SGHTA, CDR2 FQGNSA. V was clipped by 0 bases and J by 5 bases, with 22 bases between them. The CDR3 contains 19 residues. This CDR3 reads CASSLAHWRGGGGNEKLFF. In nucleotides, the CDR3 is TGTGCCAGCAGCTTAGCGCATTGGAGGGGAGGGGGGGGGAATGAAAAACTGTTTTTT.

Ten or more counts support this clonotype. The gene calls are TRBV7-9 and TRBJ1-5; D is undetermined. This CDR3 comprises 13 residues. From germline, CDR1 is SEHNR and CDR2 FQNEAQ (reference sequence). Trimming took 1 base from V and 6 from J, leaving 7 bases between them. The CDR3 nucleotides read TGTGCCAGCAGCTTAGGGGGTCCTCAGCCCCAGCATTTT. It encodes CASSLGGPQPQHF.

The chain combines TRBV7-9 with TRBJ1-1; 7 positions agree with TRBD1. From germline, CDR1 is SEHNR and CDR2 FQNEAQ (reference sequence). CDR3 length: 15 residues. V trimming: 2 bases; J trimming: 4 bases; junction bases outside the gene matches: 7. The CDR3 is CASSLPRDSSTEAFF. CDR3 coding DNA: TGTGCCAGCAGCTTACCTCGGGACAGTAGCACTGAAGCTTTCTTT.

This clonotype has a count of ten or more. V usage is TRBV29-1 and J usage is TRBJ2-1; tentatively, D is TRBD2 (5 bases). Trimming removed 2 bases from V and 7 bases from J, with 15 bases in between. The CDR3 runs to 14 residues. Germline CDR1 and CDR2: SQVTM and ANQGSEA. For the CDR3, the DNA is TGCAGCGTTGAAAACGGATACGGGGATAATGAGCAGTTCTTC. Translated: CSVENGYGDNEQFF.

This clonotype was counted ten times or more. The chain couples TRBV6-5 to TRBJ2-3; 7 bases map to TRBD2. V shed 2 bases, J shed 4 bases, and the junction held 15 bases outside the gene matches. The CDR3 loop spans 18 amino acids. Germline values: CDR1 MNHEY, CDR2 SVGAGI. CDR3 loop: CASSYDGKSGIGSDTQYF. DNA of the CDR3: TGTGCCAGCAGTTACGACGGTAAAAGCGGGATCGGATCAGATACGCAGTATTTT.

This clonotype was picked up many times. V is TRBV2 and J is TRBJ2-5; 8 nucleotides align to TRBD2. With V trimmed by 7 bases and J by 4 bases, 11 bases remained unmatched. Germline V gene lookup returns CDR1 SNHLY and CDR2 FYNNEI. This CDR3 spans 15 amino acids. Here the CDR3 DNA reads TGTGCCAGCAAGATCAACAGCGGGAGTGGAGAGACCCAGTACTTC. This sequence encodes CASKINSGSGETQYF.

This clonotype was recorded many times. This rearrangement joins TRBV28 to TRBJ2-5, with D possibly matching TRBD2 (6 bases). The CDR3 loop spans 16 amino acids. Trimming took off 4 bases at V and 4 bases at J, with 19 bases between the two ends. Per the germline V gene, CDR1 is MDHEN and CDR2 is SYDVKM. CDR3 sequence reads: CASSSPGGPRGETQYF. DNA of the CDR3: TGTGCCAGCAGTTCCCCCGGGGGACCGAGGGGAGAGACCCAGTACTTC. The whole variable domain, filled in from reference TRBV28 and TRBJ2-5, reads DVKVTQSSRYLVKRTGEKVFLECVQDMDHENMFWYRQDPGLGLRLIYFSYDVKMKEKGDIPEGYSVSREKKERFSLILESASTNQTSMYLCASSSPGGPRGETQYFGPGTRLLVL.

This clonotype was detected only a few times. A read error may explain this, as a much larger clone is one base away. This chain links TRBV7-7 with TRBJ2-5, with 13 bases identical to TRBD2. This CDR3 is built from 16 residues. Per the germline V gene, CDR1 is SSHAT and CDR2 is FNYEAQ (reference sequence). The chain's CDR3 is CASSPGGLAGAGTQYF. The CDR3 DNA reads TGTGCTAGCAGCCCGGGAGGACTAGCGGGAGCAGGGACCCAGTACTTC. Combining the CDR3 with reference TRBV7-7 and TRBJ2-5 gives the whole variable domain GAGVSQSPRYKVTKRGQDVTLRCDPISSHATLYWYQQALGQGPEFLTYFNYEAQPDKSGLPSDRFSAERPEGSISTLTIQRTEQRDSAMYRCASSPGGLAGAGTQYFGPGTRLLVL.

The rearrangement links TRBV2 to TRBJ1-2, with no clear D. Germline V gene data show CDR1 as SNHLY and CDR2 as FYNNEI. This CDR3 comprises 15 residues. Trimming left V 3 bases short and J 6 bases short, with 17 bases between. CDR3: CASSESVRLSNGYTF. CDR3 DNA sequence: TGTGCCAGCAGTGAGTCCGTCAGACTTAGCAATGGCTACACCTTC. Full variable domain (missing parts from reference TRBV2 and TRBJ1-2): EPEVTQTPSHQVTQMGQEVILRCVPISNHLYFYWYRQILGQKVEFLVSFYNNEISEKSEIFDDQFSVERPDGSNFTLKIRSTKLEDSAMYFCASSESVRLSNGYTFGSGTRLTVV.

There are a few counts of this clonotype. The V gene is TRBV6-1, the J gene TRBJ2-2, with 7 nucleotides matching TRBD1. CDR3 size: 17 residues. Germline values: CDR1 MNHNS, CDR2 SASEGT. The junction had 12 bases not matched to a gene; V was cut back by 7 bases and J by 1 base. The CDR3 loop reads CASKDAPGTENTGELFF. Written as DNA, the CDR3 is TGTGCCAGCAAAGACGCCCCCGGGACAGAGAACACCGGGGAGCTGTTTTTT.

This clonotype was detected many times. The rearrangement joins TRBV4-2 to TRBJ2-7, with D hard to call. Per the germline V gene, CDR1 is LGHNA and CDR2 is YNFKEQ. CDR3 length: 17 amino acids. V lost 1 base and J 0 bases, leaving 16 bases between the germline ends. The CDR3, as DNA: TGTGCCAGCAGCCAAGGTTACGAGGTGTCCTTCTCCTACGAGCAGTACTTC. Translated, it gives CASSQGYEVSFSYEQYF.

This clonotype was recorded at least ten times. The chain recombines TRBV10-2 with TRBJ2-7; D not certain. CDR1 is WSHSY and CDR2 is SAAADI in the germline V gene. Deletions cut 2 bases from V and 3 bases from J, with 8 bases between. The CDR3 extends over 13 amino acids. CDR3 region: CASSEINIYEQYF. The CDR3, as DNA: TGCGCCAGCAGTGAGATTAACATCTACGAGCAGTACTTC.

In this sample, this clonotype turned up many times. The rearrangement links TRBV28 to TRBJ1-5; D gene uncertain. This CDR3 spans 15 amino acids. With 5 bases removed from V and 4 bases from J, the gap between germline ends came to 15 bases. CDR1 is MDHEN and CDR2 is SYDVKM in the germline V gene. The CDR3 here is CASSLSSLGNQPQHF. The CDR3 region has the DNA TGTGCCAGCAGTCTCTCAAGCCTTGGGAATCAGCCCCAGCATTTT.

This clonotype was seen at least ten times. The chain links TRBV4-2 to TRBJ2-5; 7 bases align to TRBD2. Germline CDR1 and CDR2: LGHNA and YNFKEQ. V lost 0 bases, J lost 5 bases, and 9 bases stayed unmatched. This CDR3 has 16 amino acids. For the CDR3, the DNA is TGTGCCAGCAGCCAAGATATGGGAGGGATTCAGGAGACCCAGTACTTC. This codes for CASSQDMGGIQETQYF.

This clonotype occurred many times. The chain recombines TRBV11-1 with TRBJ1-3, with D unclear. CDR3 size: 15 residues. Germline CDR1 SGHAT, CDR2 FQDESV (reference sequence). Trimming cost V 5 bases and J 0 bases, with 11 bases left between them. The CDR3 reads CASSRGRLSGNTIYF. The DNA for the CDR3 is TGTGCCAGCAGCCGCGGACGCCTCTCTGGAAACACCATATATTTT.

In regard to this clonotype: Germline and junction disagree at one end, which may indicate a read error. The rearrangement uses TRBV6-1 and TRBJ2-1; 7 nucleotides agree with TRBD2. The V gene's germline CDR1 is MNHNS and CDR2 SASEGT. This CDR3 is built from 14 residues. In DNA, the CDR3 is TGTGCCAGCAGATCCCCGGGACTACACAAGGAGCAGTTCTTC. As protein: CASRSPGLHKEQFF.

This clonotype has a handful of counts. V and J are TRBV12-3 or TRBV12-4 and TRBJ1-5; D is unclear. Between the trimmed V and J ends, which lost 4 bases and 2 bases, there was a span of 9 bases. This CDR3 is 14 amino acids long. CDR3 sequence (DNA): TGTGCCAGCAGTTATAGTTCTGGCAATCAGCCCCAGCATTTT. The encoded protein is CASSYSSGNQPQHF.

A word on this clonotype: This may stem from a read error, because a much larger clone lies one nucleotide away. This chain links TRBV6-1 with TRBJ2-1; 11 bases map to TRBD2. Trimming took 7 bases from V and 0 from J; bases not matched to a gene: 8. Per the germline V gene, CDR1 is MNHNS and CDR2 is SASEGT. The CDR3 sequence is 17 residues long. The CDR3 loop is CASIEMTSGTSYNEQFF. The CDR3 DNA is TGTGCCAGCATCGAGATGACTAGCGGGACCTCCTACAATGAGCAGTTCTTC.

This sequence joins TRBV10-1 and TRBJ2-7; 10 bases fit TRBD1. CDR3 length: 14 amino acids. The germline CDR1 and CDR2 sequences are WNHNN and SYGVQD (reference sequence). Unmatched junction bases numbered 3, after V lost 3 bases and J lost 4 bases. CDR3 amino acids: CASSESGQGYEQYF. The CDR3 bases are TGCGCCAGCAGTGAATCGGGACAGGGGTACGAGCAGTACTTC.

The sample holds a few counts of this clonotype. The genes are TRBV20-1 and TRBJ2-3, with TRBD1 matching over 10 bases. Germline CDR1 is DFQATT and CDR2 is SNEGSKA (reference sequence). This CDR3 contains 14 residues. Losses at the gene ends were 5 bases for V and 1 base for J; bases not matched to a gene: 3. The DNA of the CDR3 is TGCAGTGCTCCCGGGACAGGGGGCACAGATACGCAGTATTTT. It translates to CSAPGTGGTDTQYF.

This clonotype was detected ten times or more. This sequence joins TRBV9 and TRBJ2-7; 7 bases map to TRBD1. V shed 4 bases, J shed 7 bases, and the junction held 8 bases outside the gene matches. CDR1 is SGDLS and CDR2 is YYNGEE in the germline V gene. The CDR3 is 13 amino acids. CDR3 sequence (DNA): TGTGCCAGCAGCCGAACAGGGGCAGGGGAGCAGTACTTC. Its translation is CASSRTGAGEQYF. The full variable domain, rest sourced from reference TRBV9 and TRBJ2-7, is DSGVTQTPKHLITATGQRVTLRCSPRSGDLSVYWYQQSLDQGLQFLIQYYNGEERAKGNILERFSAQQFPDLHSELNLSSLELGDSALYFCASSRTGAGEQYFGPGTRLTVT.

This clonotype was seen ten or more times. This chain connects TRBV12-3 or TRBV12-4 to TRBJ2-7; perhaps TRBD2 as D (5 bases). V was shortened by 7 bases and J by 9 bases, with 22 bases between the two germline ends. The CDR3 is 14 residues long. The CDR3 loop is CASTVHGVMGGQYF. The DNA for the CDR3 is TGTGCCAGCACCGTGCACGGGGTAATGGGCGGGCAGTACTTC.

This clonotype has ten or more counts. V and J are TRBV6-1 and TRBJ2-3; perhaps TRBD2 as D (5 bases). V was clipped by 0 bases and J by 5 bases, with 12 bases between them. CDR3 length equals 15 residues. Germline CDR1 MNHNS, CDR2 SASEGT. The CDR3 reads CASSEAWHAGDTQYF. The CDR3 DNA sequence: TGTGCCAGCAGTGAAGCGTGGCACGCGGGAGATACGCAGTATTTT.

In this sample, this clonotype turned up many times. This sequence joins TRBV18 and TRBJ1-1; D ambiguous. V lost 3 bases, J lost 6 bases, and 11 bases lay in between. Germline V gene data show CDR1 as KGHSH and CDR2 as LQKENI. The CDR3 spans 13 residues. The CDR3 loop reads CASSPNRDSEAFF. The CDR3 DNA reads TGTGCCAGCTCACCTAATCGAGACTCTGAAGCTTTCTTT.